This T cell receptor (beta chain) was identified during a study of Ad26.COV2.S vaccination and SARS-CoV-2 variants. Whole-study results and caveats: Vaccine recipients posted higher spike-specific TCR breadth than their placebo counterparts. The analyses of TCR breadth and depth may have understated the size of total T cell responses. Non-spike TCR breadth was similar in vaccine and placebo recipients.

A word on this clone: Its antigen is still unknown.

The treatment was: roughly 19 received Ad26.COV2.S at low or high dose, single or two shots; roughly 5 received placebo; per-sample allocation not given. Samples came from day 63 after the first vaccine or placebo injection. Recruitment in Boston yielded a donor of adult age, 18-55 years. The repertoire was sequenced with immunoSEQ multiplex PCR; TCRdb's copy has only in-frame clones and lacks some. Of fewer than 400,000 clones listed, about 82% are singletons. This TCR came from a person between 18 and 59 years old who received the Ad26.COV2.S COVID-19 vaccine or a placebo. Source: peripheral blood, taken in a trial of Ad26.COV2.S vaccine versus placebo.

This chain's CDR3 is CASGLVAGRYPNTEAFF. In nucleotides, the CDR3 is TGTGCTAGTGGTTTGGTAGCAGGTCGGTACCCGAACACTGAAGCTTTCTTT. The chain links TRBV12-5 to TRBJ1-1, with unresolved D. CDR1 is LGHNT, CDR2 FRNRAP, per germline. V lost 0 bases and J 1 base, leaving 15 bases between the germline ends. This CDR3 has 17 residues.